This T cell receptor beta chain stems from a study of blood T cells in healthy people across ages. General observations from the study: Both naive CD4+ cell counts and diversity were greater in long-lived donors than in aged donors.

Using a J-beta primer mix together with a sample-barcoded 5' primer, a second PCR was run for about 6 to 11 cycles. TCRdb re-called the 5' RACE reads with MiXCR, one entry per CDR3 protein. The sample has 1 million or so distinct CDR3 sequences, about 25% seen once. CDR3 size: 16 residues. Germline V gene lookup returns CDR1 MNHNS and CDR2 SASEGT. The sample holds a few counts of this clonotype. Its cognate antigen is unknown. The same data also went into a second study, on T cells of mothers and their children. According to that study: T cell clones that were persistent and microchimeric went undetected.

The source material was blood. The receptor was isolated from a girl aged 2 to 10 in good health. The chain employs TRBV6-1 and TRBJ2-5, with a possible D match to TRBD2 (6 bases). The last part of the DNA fits TRBJ2-7 better; the J call may be wrong. The DNA of the CDR3 is TGTGCCAGCAGCAGCGAATCGGGGGTAGAGGGCTACGAGCAGTACTTC. Its protein product is CASSSESGVEGYEQYF.